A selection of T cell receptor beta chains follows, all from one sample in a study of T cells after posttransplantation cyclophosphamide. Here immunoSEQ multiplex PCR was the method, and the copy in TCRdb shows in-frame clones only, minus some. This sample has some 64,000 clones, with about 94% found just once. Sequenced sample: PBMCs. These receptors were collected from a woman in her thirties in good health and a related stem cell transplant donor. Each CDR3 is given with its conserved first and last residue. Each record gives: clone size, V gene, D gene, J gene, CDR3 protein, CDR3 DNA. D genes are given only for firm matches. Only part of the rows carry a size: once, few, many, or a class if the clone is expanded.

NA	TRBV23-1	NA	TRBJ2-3	CASRFREPTDTQYF	TGCGCCAGCAGGTTTAGGGAGCCCACAGATACGCAGTATTTT
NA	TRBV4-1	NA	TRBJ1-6	CASSQDGRRDSPLHF	TGCGCCAGCAGCCAAGATGGTCGCAGGGATTCACCCCTCCACTTT
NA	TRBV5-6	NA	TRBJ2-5	CASSSQNRVGTQETQYF	TGTGCCAGCAGCTCGCAGAACAGGGTCGGAACGCAAGAGACCCAGTACTTC
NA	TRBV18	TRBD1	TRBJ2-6	CASSPSTGDSGANVLTF	TGTGCCAGCTCACCCTCTACAGGGGACTCTGGGGCCAACGTCCTGACTTTC
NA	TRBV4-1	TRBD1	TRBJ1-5	CASSHLTGGGLQPQHF	TGCGCCAGCAGCCACCTCACAGGGGGCGGTTTGCAGCCCCAGCATTTT
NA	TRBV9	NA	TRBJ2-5	CASSVFGASLQETQYF	TGTGCCAGCAGCGTATTTGGAGCTTCGCTACAAGAGACCCAGTACTTC
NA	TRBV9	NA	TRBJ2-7	CATPGDFYEQYF	TGTGCCACTCCGGGGGACTTTTACGAGCAGTACTTC
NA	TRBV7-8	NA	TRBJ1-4	CASSSRALNEKLFF	TGTGCCAGCAGCTCACGGGCACTTAATGAAAAACTGTTTTTT
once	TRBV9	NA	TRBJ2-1	CASSRQGGSYNEQFF	TGTGCCAGCAGCCGGCAGGGAGGCTCCTACAATGAGCAGTTCTTC
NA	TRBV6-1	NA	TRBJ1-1	CASSRVGNTEAFF	TGTGCCAGCAGTAGGGTAGGGAACACTGAAGCTTTCTTT
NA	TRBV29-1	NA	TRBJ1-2	CSVDREDYGYTF	TGCAGCGTTGATCGGGAAGACTATGGCTACACCTTC